This T cell receptor (beta chain) was retrieved from a study of post-analysis software for immune sequencing data. Regarding the study as a whole: Strong co-clustering by F measure was seen for same-batch samples. Patients showed TRBV5-6, TRBV5-1 and TRBV20-1 among a few TRBV segments more frequent than in controls.

TCR beta libraries were prepared from cDNA with unique molecular identifiers. MiXCR was run by TCRdb on the PCR reads, yielding one entry per CDR3 protein. The table includes hundreds of thousands of distinct CDR3 sequences, around 27% detected once. A remark on this clonotype: Its antigen is currently unknown.

The V gene lost 2 bases and the J gene lost 0 bases, with 8 bases spanning the gap. Germline CDR1 and CDR2: MNHEY and SMNVEV (reference sequence). The CDR3 has 14 residues. This TCR came from a girl aged 10 to 17 with multiple sclerosis. This chain connects TRBV27 to TRBJ2-7; no definite D call. Sequencing was carried out using blood. In DNA form, the CDR3 reads TGTGCCAGCAGTTTACGGTCGAGCTCCTACGAGCAGTACTTC. It codes for CASSLRSSSYEQYF.